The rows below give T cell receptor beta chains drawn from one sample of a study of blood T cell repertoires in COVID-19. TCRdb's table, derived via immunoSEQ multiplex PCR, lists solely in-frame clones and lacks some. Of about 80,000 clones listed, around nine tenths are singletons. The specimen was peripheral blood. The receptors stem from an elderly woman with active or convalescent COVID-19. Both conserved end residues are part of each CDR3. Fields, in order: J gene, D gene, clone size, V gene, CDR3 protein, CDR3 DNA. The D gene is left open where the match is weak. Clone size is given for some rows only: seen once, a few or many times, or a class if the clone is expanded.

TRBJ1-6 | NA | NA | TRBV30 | CAWMGQGDSPLHF | TGTGCCTGGATGGGCCAGGGCGATTCACCCCTCCACTTT
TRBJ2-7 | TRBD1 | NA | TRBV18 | CASCGQGRYEQYF | TGTGCCAGCTGTGGACAGGGGAGGTACGAGCAGTACTTC
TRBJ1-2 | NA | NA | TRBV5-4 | CASSLRESYGYTF | TGTGCCAGCAGCTTGCGTGAGTCCTATGGCTACACCTTC
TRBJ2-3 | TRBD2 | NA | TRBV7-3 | CASSPSGGRGDTQYF | TGTGCCAGCAGCCCCTCGGGGGGTCGGGGAGATACGCAGTATTTT
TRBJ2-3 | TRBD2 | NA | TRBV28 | CASKLAGGLFTQYF | TGTGCCAGCAAACTAGCGGGAGGGCTTTTTACGCAGTATTTT
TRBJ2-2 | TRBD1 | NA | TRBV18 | CASSSGDRSTGELFF | TGTGCCAGCTCGAGTGGGGACAGGAGCACCGGGGAGCTGTTTTTT
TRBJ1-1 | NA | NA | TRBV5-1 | CASSPGQLGTEAFF | TGCGCCAGCAGCCCTGGACAGTTGGGAACTGAAGCTTTCTTT
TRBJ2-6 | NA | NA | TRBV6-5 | CASSYARAGANVLTF | TGTGCCAGCAGTTACGCCCGCGCTGGGGCCAACGTCCTGACTTTC
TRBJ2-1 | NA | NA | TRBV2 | CASSGQGLSYNEQFF | TGTGCCAGCAGTGGGCAGGGGCTCTCCTACAATGAGCAGTTCTTC
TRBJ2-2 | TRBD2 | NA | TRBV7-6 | CASSQVDRGGTGELFF | TGTGCCAGCAGCCAAGTTGACCGCGGGGGCACCGGGGAGCTGTTTTTT
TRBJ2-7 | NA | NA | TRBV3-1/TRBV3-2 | CASSQDSGYEQYF | TGTGCCAGCAGCCAAGATAGCGGATACGAGCAGTACTTC
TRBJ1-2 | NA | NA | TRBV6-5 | CASSYSIGVRGYTF | TGTGCCAGCAGTTACTCGATCGGGGTTCGTGGCTACACCTTC
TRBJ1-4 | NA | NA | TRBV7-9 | CASSRGQTPTNEKLFF | TGTGCCAGCAGCCGTGGACAGACACCAACTAATGAAAAACTGTTTTTT
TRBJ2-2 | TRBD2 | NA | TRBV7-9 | CASSPRGGIGELFF | TGTGCCAGCAGCCCCCGGGGGGGGATCGGGGAGCTGTTTTTT
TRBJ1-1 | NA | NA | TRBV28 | CASSLWREPEAFF | TGTGCCAGCAGTTTATGGAGGGAGCCTGAAGCTTTCTTT
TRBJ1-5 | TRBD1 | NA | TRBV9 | CASSATGVTNQPQHF | TGTGCCAGCAGCGCGACAGGGGTTACCAATCAGCCCCAGCATTTT
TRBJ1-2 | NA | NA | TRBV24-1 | CATSDSQVLSYTF | TGTGCCACCAGTGACTCACAGGTTTTGAGCTACACCTTC
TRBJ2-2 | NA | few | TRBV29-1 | CSVERVSNTGELFF | TGCAGCGTTGAGCGGGTCTCGAACACCGGGGAGCTGTTTTTT
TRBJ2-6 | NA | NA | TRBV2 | CASSDSRAGANVLTF | TGTGCCAGCAGTGATAGCAGGGCTGGGGCCAACGTCCTGACTTTC
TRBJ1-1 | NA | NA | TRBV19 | CASRQIRGEAFF | TGTGCCAGTAGACAAATCAGGGGAGAAGCTTTCTTT
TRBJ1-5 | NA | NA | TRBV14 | CASSQGVSSNQPQHF | TGTGCCAGCAGCCAAGGAGTGAGTAGCAATCAGCCCCAGCATTTT
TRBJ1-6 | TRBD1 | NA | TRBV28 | CASSSGQGVSPLHF | TGTGCCAGCAGCTCGGGACAGGGGGTCTCACCCCTCCACTTT
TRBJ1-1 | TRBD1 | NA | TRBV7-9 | CASSSGQGEAFF | TGTGCCAGCAGCTCGGGACAGGGTGAAGCTTTCTTT
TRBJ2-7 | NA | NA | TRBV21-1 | CASSKESGIYEQYF | TGTGCCAGCAGCAAAGAGAGCGGAATCTACGAGCAGTACTTC
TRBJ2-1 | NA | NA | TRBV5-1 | CASSFRVSYNEQFF | TGCGCCAGCAGCTTCAGGGTCTCCTACAATGAGCAGTTCTTC
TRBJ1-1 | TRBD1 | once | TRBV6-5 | CASSPGQRGGTEAFF | TGTGCCAGCAGCCCGGGACAGCGCGGGGGGACTGAAGCTTTCTTT
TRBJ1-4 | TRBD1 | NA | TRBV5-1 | CASSLAPTGINEKLFF | TGCGCCAGCAGCTTGGCACCGACAGGGATAAATGAAAAACTGTTTTTT
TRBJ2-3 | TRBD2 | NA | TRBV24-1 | CATSDRDSGGRDTQYF | TGTGCCACCAGTGATCGGGATAGCGGGGGCAGAGATACGCAGTATTTT
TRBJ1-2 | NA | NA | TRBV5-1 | CASSLEGGPWDGYTF | TGCGCCAGCAGCTTGGAAGGGGGACCCTGGGATGGCTACACCTTC
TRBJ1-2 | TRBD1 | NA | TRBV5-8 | CASSLFGTGGEGGYGYTF | TGTGCCAGCAGCTTGTTTGGGACAGGGGGTGAAGGGGGCTATGGCTACACCTTC
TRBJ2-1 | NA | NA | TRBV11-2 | CASSFAAVGEQFF | TGTGCCAGCAGCTTCGCCGCGGTGGGTGAGCAGTTCTTC
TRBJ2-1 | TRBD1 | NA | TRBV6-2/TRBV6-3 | CASSYGTGTGGRRYNEQFF | TGTGCCAGCAGTTACGGAACCGGGACAGGGGGCCGGCGATACAATGAGCAGTTCTTC
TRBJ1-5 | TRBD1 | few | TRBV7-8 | CASSRDREEPQHF | TGTGCCAGCAGCCGAGACAGGGAAGAGCCCCAGCATTTT
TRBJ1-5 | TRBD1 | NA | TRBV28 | CASSRLQGAGGNQPQHF | TGTGCCAGCAGTCGGTTACAGGGGGCAGGGGGCAATCAGCCCCAGCATTTT
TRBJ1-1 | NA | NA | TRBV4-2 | CASSQANLGGAFF | TGTGCCAGCAGCCAAGCTAATTTGGGGGGAGCTTTCTTT
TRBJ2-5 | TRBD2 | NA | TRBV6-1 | CASSEAPWTSGKETQYF | TGTGCCAGCAGTGAAGCTCCTTGGACTAGCGGGAAAGAGACCCAGTACTTC
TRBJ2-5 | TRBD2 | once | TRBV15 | CATNRGTSGRLETQYF | TGTGCCACCAACCGCGGGACTAGCGGGAGATTGGAGACCCAGTACTTC
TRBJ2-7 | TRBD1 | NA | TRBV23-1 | CASSPTGGTYEQYF | TGCGCCAGCAGTCCTACAGGGGGTACCTACGAGCAGTACTTC
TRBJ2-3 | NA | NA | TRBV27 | CASSLETGGTDTQYF | TGTGCCAGCAGTTTAGAGACAGGCGGCACAGATACGCAGTATTTT
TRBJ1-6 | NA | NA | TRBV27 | CASSFIFSPLHF | TGTGCCAGCAGTTTTATCTTCTCACCCCTCCACTTT
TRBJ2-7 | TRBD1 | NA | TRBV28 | CASSWGQGEQYF | TGTGCCAGCAGTTGGGGACAGGGCGAGCAGTACTTC
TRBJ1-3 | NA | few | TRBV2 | CASSERGAGNTIYF | TGTGCCAGCAGTGAACGGGGGGCTGGAAACACCATATATTTT
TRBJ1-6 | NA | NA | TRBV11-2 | CASRLHSAYNSPLHF | TGTGCCAGCAGGCTCCACTCCGCCTATAATTCACCCCTCCACTTT
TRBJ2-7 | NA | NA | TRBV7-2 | CASSLDGGTGREQYF | TGTGCCAGCAGCTTAGACGGCGGGACGGGTCGGGAGCAGTACTTC
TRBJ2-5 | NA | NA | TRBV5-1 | CASSLAGGTQYF | TGCGCCAGCAGCTTGGCCGGGGGGACCCAGTACTTC
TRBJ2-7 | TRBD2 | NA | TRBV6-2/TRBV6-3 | CASSYAGTSPFYEQYF | TGTGCCAGCAGTTATGCGGGGACTAGCCCTTTCTACGAGCAGTACTTC
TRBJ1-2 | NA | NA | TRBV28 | CASSVSGGASMRGYTF | TGTGCCAGCAGTGTCTCGGGGGGCGCATCGATGCGGGGCTACACCTTC
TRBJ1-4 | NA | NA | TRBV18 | CASSRLGGVATNEKLFF | TGTGCCAGCTCACGGCTAGGGGGTGTTGCAACTAATGAAAAACTGTTTTTT
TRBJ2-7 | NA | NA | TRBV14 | CASSHSPGYYYEQYF | TGTGCCAGCAGCCATTCCCCAGGGTATTACTACGAGCAGTACTTC
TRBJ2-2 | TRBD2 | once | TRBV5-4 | CASSKIGTSGTGELFF | TGTGCCAGCAGTAAGATTGGGACTAGCGGCACCGGGGAGCTGTTTTTT
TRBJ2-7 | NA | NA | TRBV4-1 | CASSQSLGRYEQYF | TGCGCCAGCAGCCAAAGTCTGGGGCGCTACGAGCAGTACTTC
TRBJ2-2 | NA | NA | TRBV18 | CASSPPNGGPNTGELFF | TGTGCCAGCTCACCACCGAACGGGGGGCCGAACACCGGGGAGCTGTTTTTT